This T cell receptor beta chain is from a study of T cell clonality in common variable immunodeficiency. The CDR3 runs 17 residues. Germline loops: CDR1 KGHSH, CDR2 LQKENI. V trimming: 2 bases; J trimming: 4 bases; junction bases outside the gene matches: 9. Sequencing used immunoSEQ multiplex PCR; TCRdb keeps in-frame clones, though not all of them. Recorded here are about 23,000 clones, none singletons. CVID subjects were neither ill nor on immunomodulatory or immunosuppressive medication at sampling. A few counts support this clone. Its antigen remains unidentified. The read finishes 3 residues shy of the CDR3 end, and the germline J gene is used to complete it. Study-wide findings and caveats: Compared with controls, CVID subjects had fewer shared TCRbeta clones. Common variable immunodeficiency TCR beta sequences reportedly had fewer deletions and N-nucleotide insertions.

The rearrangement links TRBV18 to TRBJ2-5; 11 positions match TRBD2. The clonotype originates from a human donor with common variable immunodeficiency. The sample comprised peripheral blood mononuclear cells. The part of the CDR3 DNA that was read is TGTGCCAGCTCACCATTAATTACTAGCGGGGGTGGAGAGACC. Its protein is CASSPLITSGGGET. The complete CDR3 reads CASSPLITSGGGETQYF.